These 29 T cell receptor beta chains came from one sample sequenced in a study of T-cell memory formation after mild COVID-19. Via MiXCR, TCRdb re-called the 5' RACE reads, giving one row per CDR3 protein. The table records about half a million distinct CDR3 sequences, 15% to 20% of them present only once. The sample consisted of PBMCs or a T cell subset sorted from them (not recorded which). The receptors come from an adult woman who had mild COVID-19 (a few samples of this study predate the infection). Cell type and time point are not known.

The rearrangement joins TRBV2 to TRBJ2-1; D remains ambiguous. The CDR3 has 11 amino acids. Germline V gives CDR1 SNHLY, CDR2 FYNNEI. V lost 4 bases, J lost 7 bases, and 5 bases lay in between. The CDR3 DNA follows: TGTGCCAGCAGTGTGGAAAATGAGCAGTTCTTC. It specifies CASSVENEQFF. The whole variable domain, filled in from reference TRBV2 and TRBJ2-1, reads EPEVTQTPSHQVTQMGQEVILRCVPISNHLYFYWYRQILGQKVEFLVSFYNNEISEKSEIFDDQFSVERPDGSNFTLKIRSTKLEDSAMYFCASSVENEQFFGPGTRLTVL.

The V and J genes are TRBV20-1 and TRBJ2-7; D is perhaps TRBD2 (5 bases). The CDR3 runs 14 residues. Germline loops: CDR1 DFQATT, CDR2 SNEGSKA (reference sequence). Trimming pared 3 bases from V and 7 bases from J, leaving 19 bases between. The CDR3 here is CSARVHSRDKEQYF. The DNA of the CDR3 is TGCAGTGCTAGGGTTCACAGCCGGGATAAGGAGCAGTACTTC.

Ten or more counts support this clonotype. V usage is TRBV6-6 and J usage is TRBJ2-5; 15 nucleotides agree with TRBD2. The V segment lost 1 base and the J segment 1 base; nucleotides outside the gene matches: 10. The CDR3 has 20 amino acids. From germline, CDR1 is MNHNY and CDR2 SVGAGI (reference sequence). CDR3 amino acids: CASSYWGLAGGSSFQETQYF. The CDR3 bases are TGTGCCAGCAGTTACTGGGGACTAGCGGGGGGCTCCTCCTTCCAAGAGACCCAGTACTTC.

This clonotype was found a few times. The V call is TRBV7-9, the J call TRBJ2-7; TRBD1 agrees at 8 bases. This CDR3 has 14 amino acids. Trimming cost V 5 bases and J 10 bases; bases outside gene matches: 13. Per the germline V gene, CDR1 is SEHNR and CDR2 is FQNEAQ (reference sequence). CDR3 amino acids: CASSGTGTGVQQYF. Here the CDR3 DNA reads TGTGCCAGCAGCGGTACCGGGACAGGAGTTCAACAGTACTTC.

The chain employs TRBV5-1 and TRBJ1-6; 7 bases are shared with TRBD1. Trimming removed 4 bases from V and 5 bases from J; junction bases left unmatched: 3. The CDR3 length is 14 residues. Per the germline V gene, CDR1 is SGHRS and CDR2 is YFSETQ. Here the CDR3 reads CASSGGQNNSPLHF. The CDR3 nucleotides are TGCGCCAGCAGCGGGGGACAGAATAATTCACCCCTCCACTTT. The full variable domain, rest sourced from reference TRBV5-1 and TRBJ1-6, is KAGVTQTPRYLIKTRGQQVTLSCSPISGHRSVSWYQQTPGQGLQFLFEYFSETQRNKGNFPGRFSGRQFSNSRSEMNVSTLELGDSALYLCASSGGQNNSPLHFGNGTRLTVT.

This clonotype was recorded a few times. The V gene is TRBV12-3 or TRBV12-4, the J gene TRBJ1-2; D remains unclear. V was clipped by 4 bases and J by 5 bases, with 14 bases between them. This CDR3 is 14 amino acids long. In DNA form, the CDR3 reads TGTGCCAGCAGTTACAGTCTAACTGGGTATGGCTACACCTTC. Protein product: CASSYSLTGYGYTF.

This chain uses TRBV19 with TRBJ1-2; 7 bases align to TRBD1. V was clipped by 6 bases and J by 5 bases; unmatched bases: 9. This CDR3 is built from 14 residues. Germline V gene lookup returns CDR1 LNHDA and CDR2 SQIVND (reference sequence). The CDR3 reads CASSLRDSRYGYTF. CDR3 bases: TGTGCCAGTAGCCTCCGGGACAGTAGGTATGGCTACACCTTC.

In this sample, this clonotype turned up a few times. V and J are TRBV7-2 and TRBJ2-1; tentative D call: TRBD2 (6 bases). Germline CDR1 SGHTA, CDR2 FQGNSA. V dropped 2 bases and J dropped 7 bases, with 12 bases sitting between them. This CDR3 has 14 residues. CDR3 residues: CASSLSGLRNEQFF. The CDR3 DNA is TGTGCCAGCAGCTTAAGCGGGCTCAGGAATGAGCAGTTCTTC.

This clonotype was picked up many times. The chain has TRBV2 and TRBJ2-7; no reliable D call. The CDR3 contains 15 residues. Per germline, CDR1 SNHLY and CDR2 FYNNEI. V lost 4 bases and J 5 bases, leaving 18 bases between the germline ends. In nucleotides, the CDR3 is TGTGCCAGCAGTGGTAGTCGTGCAGGTGCGCACGAGCAGTACTTC. Its protein product is CASSGSRAGAHEQYF.

The chain combines TRBV20-1 with TRBJ2-7, with TRBD2 matching over 11 bases. Germline trimming cut 5 bases from V and 3 bases from J; bases unmatched to any gene: 15. This CDR3 comprises 17 residues. CDR1 is DFQATT, CDR2 SNEGSKA, per germline (reference sequence). The CDR3 region is CSAAKGLAVGEYYEQYF. As DNA, the CDR3 is TGCAGTGCTGCTAAGGGACTAGCGGTAGGGGAATACTACGAGCAGTACTTC.

This chain connects TRBV6-5 to TRBJ2-5; 8 nucleotides align to TRBD1. The germline V gene encodes CDR1 MNHEY and CDR2 SVGAGI. V lost 5 bases and J lost 5; bases outside the gene matches: 13. The CDR3 covers 16 residues. The CDR3 spells CASSGLRGPTGETQYF. The CDR3 region has the DNA TGTGCCAGCAGTGGTCTCAGGGGGCCCACAGGGGAGACCCAGTACTTC.

This clonotype came up a few times. The chain carries TRBV30 and TRBJ1-5; 11 nucleotides line up with TRBD1. The CDR3 has 16 amino acids. Germline trimming cut 5 bases from V and 6 bases from J; bases unmatched to any gene: 12. Germline V CDR1 and CDR2: GTSNPN, SVGIG (reference sequence). CDR3 in amino acids: CAWGTSGTGGSQPQHF. In nucleotides, the CDR3 is TGTGCCTGGGGAACTTCCGGGACAGGGGGATCTCAGCCCCAGCATTTT.

This clonotype was detected a few times. The chain has TRBV7-9 and TRBJ1-2; a possible D gene is TRBD1 (5 bases). The V end was cut by 4 bases, the J end by 4 bases, with 16 bases between. The CDR3 loop spans 15 amino acids. Germline lookup yields CDR1 SEHNR and CDR2 FQNEAQ (reference sequence). The CDR3 coding sequence is TGTGCCAGCAGCTCCGGGGCGGTCTCTGGCTATGGCTACACCTTC. It specifies CASSSGAVSGYGYTF.

This clonotype was seen only a few times. The chain recombines TRBV7-9 with TRBJ2-5, with TRBD2 matching 9 bases. The CDR3 is 14 amino acids. CDR1 is SEHNR, CDR2 FQNEAQ, per germline (reference sequence). V gave up 6 bases and J gave up 0 bases; unmatched junction bases: 2. As DNA, the CDR3 is TGTGCCAGCAGTAGCGGGGGTCACCAAGAGACCCAGTACTTC. Encoded protein: CASSSGGHQETQYF.

The sample holds a few counts of this clonotype. This sequence joins TRBV12-3 or TRBV12-4 and TRBJ2-1, with TRBD2 identical over 8 bases. The V gene end was trimmed by 2 bases and the J gene end by 4 bases; junction bases not matched to a gene: 10. The CDR3 loop spans 17 amino acids. The CDR3 sequence: CASSLSVTSGDYNEQFF. The CDR3 DNA reads TGTGCCAGCAGTTTATCTGTAACTAGCGGAGATTACAATGAGCAGTTCTTC.

The rearrangement links TRBV19 to TRBJ1-5; 7 bases are a match to TRBD1. Germline V gene data show CDR1 as LNHDA and CDR2 as SQIVND (reference sequence). The CDR3 length is 13 residues. After removal of 5 bases from V and 7 bases from J, the junction contained 5 bases not matched to a gene. In DNA form, the CDR3 reads TGTGCCAGTAGTGTTCAGGGGGAACAGCCCCAGCATTTT. This encodes CASSVQGEQPQHF.

V and J are TRBV4-1 and TRBJ2-2, with TRBD1 identical over 9 bases. This CDR3 spans 17 amino acids. In germline, CDR1 is MGHRA, CDR2 YSYEKL. Unmatched junction bases numbered 6, after V lost 3 bases and J lost 1 base. CDR3 bases: TGCGCCAGCAGCCACCCCATGGACAGGGGGAACACCGGGGAGCTGTTTTTT. Protein product: CASSHPMDRGNTGELFF.

This clonotype was seen more than once but under ten times. This chain uses TRBV7-2 with TRBJ2-2; D gene unclear. Germline V lookup: CDR1 SGHTA, CDR2 FQGNSA. The CDR3 contains 14 residues. V lost 0 bases to trimming and J lost 6 bases, with 8 bases between them. The CDR3 sequence: CASSLAVYAGELFF. In DNA form, the CDR3 reads TGTGCCAGCAGCTTAGCGGTCTATGCCGGGGAGCTGTTTTTT.

The rearrangement uses TRBV5-4 and TRBJ1-1; D remains ambiguous. V was clipped by 4 bases and J by 0 bases, with 13 bases between them. The CDR3 is made up of 15 amino acids. Germline V gene data show CDR1 as SGHNT and CDR2 as YYREEE (reference sequence). Here the CDR3 reads CASSLDQTLNTEAFF. The CDR3 region has the DNA TGTGCCAGCAGCCTCGATCAGACCCTGAACACTGAAGCTTTCTTT.

This chain uses TRBV25-1 with TRBJ2-5; 8 bases align to TRBD2. Germline lookup yields CDR1 MGHDK and CDR2 SYGVNS. This CDR3 has 16 amino acids. The V and J ends lost 1 base and 6 bases, in that order; junction bases with no gene match: 10. CDR3 nucleotides: TGTGCCAGCAGTGAATCGGGAACGGGGGGGCCGAAGACCCAGTACTTC. It yields the protein CASSESGTGGPKTQYF.

This rearrangement joins TRBV12-3 or TRBV12-4 to TRBJ2-1, with D possibly TRBD2 on 5 matching bases. This CDR3 spans 16 amino acids. V dropped 4 bases and J dropped 0 bases, with 13 bases sitting between them. The CDR3 coding sequence is TGTGCCAGCAGTTCGGGTTTTGGGAGCTCCTACAATGAGCAGTTCTTC. Protein: CASSSGFGSSYNEQFF.

The chain uses TRBV25-1 and TRBJ2-1, with D tentatively TRBD2 (6 bases). Germline CDR1 MGHDK, CDR2 SYGVNS. Trimming removed 4 bases at V and 5 bases at J, with 15 bases between. The CDR3 runs 15 residues. The CDR3, as DNA: TGTGCCAGCAGTGGGGGGGACGGTGCGAACAATGAGCAGTTCTTC. This gives the protein CASSGGDGANNEQFF.

As for this clonotype: The junction shows a germline mismatch at one end, possibly a read error. This chain connects TRBV5-5 to TRBJ1-1; D is perhaps TRBD1 (5 bases). Germline assignment: CDR1 SGHKS and CDR2 YYEKEE (reference sequence). The CDR3 consists of 13 residues. CDR3 coding DNA: TGTGCCAGCAGCTTGATAGGAGGGACTGAATCTTTCTTT. As protein: CASSLIGGTESFF.

The chain employs TRBV20-1 and TRBJ1-1; 8 positions match TRBD1. V shed 5 bases and J 3 bases; nucleotides not matched to a gene: 11. Germline-derived CDR1 and CDR2 are DFQATT and SNEGSKA (reference sequence). The CDR3 contains 15 residues. CDR3 DNA sequence: TGCAGTGCTCCCGCCCTGGCCAGGGGGCACACTGAAGCTTTCTTT. The encoded protein is CSAPALARGHTEAFF.

The chain couples TRBV19 to TRBJ2-7; 7 positions agree with TRBD1. V was pared by 3 bases and J by 3 bases, with 2 bases of the junction left unmatched. Looked up from germline, CDR1 is LNHDA and CDR2 is SQIVND (reference sequence). This CDR3 has 13 amino acids. The DNA of the CDR3 is TGTGCCAGTAGTATGACAGGGAACTACGAGCAGTACTTC. Amino acid sequence: CASSMTGNYEQYF.

V gene TRBV6-1 combines with J gene TRBJ2-1, with TRBD2 identical over 7 bases. Germline V lookup: CDR1 MNHNS, CDR2 SASEGT. There are 15 residues in the CDR3. Trimming removed 6 bases from V and 1 base from J; junction bases left unmatched: 6. CDR3 in DNA: TGTGCCAGCAGGAGGGCGGGGGTATCCTACAATGAGCAGTTCTTC. Protein product: CASRRAGVSYNEQFF.

This clonotype was counted at least ten times. V and J are TRBV5-1 and TRBJ2-7; either TRBD1 or TRBD2 may fit D (5 bases each). Trimming left V 4 bases short and J 3 bases short, with 17 bases between. Per the germline V gene, CDR1 is SGHRS and CDR2 is YFSETQ. CDR3 length: 15 residues. CDR3 in amino acids: CASSPEAATGYEQYF. Here the CDR3 DNA reads TGCGCCAGCAGCCCCGAAGCGGCTACAGGCTACGAGCAGTACTTC.

This clonotype appeared a few times. The chain recombines TRBV5-1 with TRBJ2-7; D may be TRBD1 or TRBD2 (5 bases each). Germline-derived CDR1 and CDR2 are SGHRS and YFSETQ. Between the trimmed V and J ends, which lost 4 bases and 0 bases, there was a span of 14 bases. CDR3 length: 15 amino acids. CDR3: CASSTQDSGSYEQYF. The CDR3 nucleotides read TGCGCCAGCAGCACTCAAGACAGCGGCTCCTACGAGCAGTACTTC.

The V call is TRBV27, the J call TRBJ2-7; D possibly corresponds to TRBD2 (6 bases). V shed 4 bases and J shed 2 bases, with 15 bases lying between them. CDR1 MNHEY and CDR2 SMNVEV come from the germline V gene (reference sequence). The CDR3 covers 15 residues. The CDR3 DNA follows: TGTGCCAGCAGTTACCCAGGGACTCAAACCTACGAGCAGTACTTC. This codes for CASSYPGTQTYEQYF.